The clone carrying this T cell receptor beta chain was observed a few times. The PCR employed 60 Vbeta primers together with 13 Jbeta primers. Authors' processing steps: An analysis that came later counted 70 million to 100 million unique TCR beta chains, some 11 million shared. Measured with immunoSEQ multiplex PCR; TCRdb has only the in-frame clones, and not every one. D and trimming come from the DNA, and the V and J calls and clone size come from that table. The sample consists of approximately 110,000 clones, 75% to 90% of them appearing once. These data are taken from a study of cytomegalovirus exposure and HLA in healthy donors. This CDR3 is built from 12 residues. Deletions cut 8 bases from V and 7 bases from J, with 12 bases between. Germline lookup yields CDR1 MNHEY and CDR2 SMNVEV (reference sequence).

The chain combines TRBV27 with TRBJ1-5; no definite D call. Material: PBMCs. The source of this sequence is a man aged 45 to 65 in good health and CMV-seronegative. The CDR3 protein is CASGRPGQPQHF. The CDR3 DNA sequence: TGTGCCAGCGGCCGGCCGGGGCAGCCCCAGCATTTT.